The entry below gives a single TCR beta chain sequence along with its context. Antigen: not known. The ends lost 3 bases at V and 1 base at J; junction bases unmatched: 12. The CDR3 contains 18 residues. CDR1 SEHNR and CDR2 FQNEAQ come from the germline V gene (reference sequence). The PCR was carried out with 60 Vbeta primers and 13 Jbeta primers. Clones were read by immunoSEQ multiplex PCR, and TCRdb kept only the in-frame ones, dropping some. The sample yields roughly 67,000 clones, about four fifths seen once. This sample was taken from a study of cytomegalovirus exposure and HLA in healthy donors. General observations from the study: Most TCRs appeared rarely, but some public TCRs recurred in many donors.

The TCR originated in a young woman in good health and CMV-seronegative. This chain connects TRBV7-9 to TRBJ2-5; 9 positions agree with TRBD1. The specimen was PBMCs. This CDR3 is CASSFRGAGTGFQETQYF. CDR3 DNA sequence: TGTGCCAGCAGCTTTAGGGGTGCCGGGACAGGGTTCCAAGAGACCCAGTACTTC.